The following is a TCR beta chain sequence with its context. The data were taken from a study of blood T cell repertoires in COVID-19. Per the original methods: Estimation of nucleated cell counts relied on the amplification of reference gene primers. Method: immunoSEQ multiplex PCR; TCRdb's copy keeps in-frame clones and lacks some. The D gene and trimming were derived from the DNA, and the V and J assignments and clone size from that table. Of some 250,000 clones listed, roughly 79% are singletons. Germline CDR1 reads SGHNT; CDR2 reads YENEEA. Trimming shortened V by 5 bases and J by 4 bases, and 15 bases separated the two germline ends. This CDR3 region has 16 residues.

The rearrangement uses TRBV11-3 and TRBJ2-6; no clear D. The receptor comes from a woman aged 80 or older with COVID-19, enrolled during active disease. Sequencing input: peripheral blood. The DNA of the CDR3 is TGTGCCAGCAGCCCCCGGTCCGGTAGAGGGGCCAACGTCCTGACTTTC. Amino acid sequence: CASSPRSGRGANVLTF.